This passage covers 21 T cell receptor beta chains from one sample sequenced in a study of metastatic and nonmetastatic thyroid tumors. TCRdb used MiXCR to call clones anew from the PCR reads. The sample holds 45,000 to 65,000 clones, 20% seen once. Thyroid surgery had not been preceded by any treatment in any patient. The sample taken for sequencing was blood. These receptors came from a female donor with papillary thyroid cancer or a benign thyroid nodule (not recorded which). Some clones in this sample may be carry-over from other donors' samples.

There are many counts of this clone. The gene calls are TRBV9 and TRBJ2-2; 7 positions match TRBD1. V gave up 4 bases and J gave up 3 bases; unmatched junction bases: 9. The CDR3 is made up of 16 amino acids. The germline gives CDR1 SGDLS, CDR2 YYNGEE. The CDR3 reads CASSQQGVEYTGELFF. The CDR3 DNA sequence: TGTGCCAGCAGCCAGCAGGGGGTGGAGTACACCGGGGAGCTGTTTTTT.

The chain uses TRBV5-1 and TRBJ1-2; D gene ambiguous. Trimming took 3 bases from V and 6 from J, leaving 12 bases between them. The CDR3 is 13 amino acids. CDR1 SGHRS and CDR2 YFSETQ come from the germline V gene. The CDR3 sequence: CASSSSVGDGYTF. The CDR3 coding sequence is TGCGCCAGCAGCTCGTCAGTGGGCGATGGCTACACCTTC.

The sample holds one count of this clone. V gene TRBV20-1 combines with J gene TRBJ2-7; weak D call: TRBD2 (6 bases). The germline V gene encodes CDR1 DFQATT and CDR2 SNEGSKA (reference sequence). The CDR3 runs 14 residues. With 3 bases removed from V and 6 bases from J, the gap between germline ends came to 18 bases. The CDR3 is CSARRNPFGGEQYF. The CDR3 coding sequence is TGCAGTGCTAGGCGGAATCCATTCGGGGGCGAGCAGTACTTC.

The genes are TRBV7-8 and TRBJ1-2; no definite D call. The germline CDR1 and CDR2 sequences are SGHVS and FQNEAQ. V was shortened by 5 bases and J by 8 bases, with 12 bases between the two germline ends. The CDR3 extends over 12 amino acids. The CDR3 DNA is TGTGCCAGCAGCCCCGGACTTGGGGGCTACACCTTC. This gives the protein CASSPGLGGYTF.

The gene calls are TRBV6-5 and TRBJ2-7; D not resolved. The CDR3 is made up of 15 amino acids. Germline assignment: CDR1 MNHEY and CDR2 SVGAGI. The germline V and J ends were trimmed by 5 bases and 0 bases, with 14 bases remaining between them. The CDR3 DNA sequence: TGTGCCAGCAGTCACCTTGGGAAGAACTCCTACGAGCAGTACTTC. Translated, it gives CASSHLGKNSYEQYF.

This clone was seen repeatedly, ten times or more. V usage is TRBV12-3 or TRBV12-4 and J usage is TRBJ2-1; no clear D. This CDR3 has 13 amino acids. Trimming shortened V by 1 base and J by 9 bases, and 10 bases separated the two germline ends. CDR3 coding DNA: TGTGCCAGCAGTTTAGTACAGCGCGGTGAGCAGTTCTTC. It translates to CASSLVQRGEQFF.

This clone was observed many times. The CDR3, as DNA: TGTGCCAGCAGCTGGAGGGGTAGAAACACTGAAGCTTTCTTT. This gives the protein CASSWRGRNTEAFF. The chain combines TRBV5-4 with TRBJ1-1; D may be TRBD1 (5 bases). Trimming pared 3 bases from V and 2 bases from J, leaving 11 bases between. CDR1 is SGHNT and CDR2 is YYREEE in the germline V gene (reference sequence). This CDR3 is 14 amino acids long.

This clone was counted ten times or more. This chain uses TRBV24-1 with TRBJ1-5; 8 bases map to TRBD1. V shed 4 bases and J 6 bases; nucleotides not matched to a gene: 10. The CDR3 covers 16 residues. CDR1 is KGHDR and CDR2 is SFDVKD in the germline V gene. CDR3 DNA: TGTGCCACCAGTGACCCTGGACAGGGAGGTGGTCAGCCCCAGCATTTT. Its translation is CATSDPGQGGGQPQHF.

This clone was detected ten times or more. The chain couples TRBV12-3 or TRBV12-4 to TRBJ2-1, with D perhaps matching TRBD1 or TRBD2 (6 bases each). V was trimmed by 3 bases and J by 8 bases, leaving 17 bases between them. The CDR3 runs 15 residues. CDR3 region: CASSLVGFGGYEQFF. DNA for the CDR3: TGTGCCAGCAGTTTGGTCGGTTTCGGGGGCTATGAGCAGTTCTTC.

Note on this clone: Given a much more abundant clone one base away, this may be a read error. The rearrangement joins TRBV20-1 to TRBJ2-5; perhaps TRBD1 as D (5 bases). The V and J ends lost 6 bases and 5 bases respectively, with 19 bases between them. There are 14 residues in the CDR3. Per the germline V gene, CDR1 is DFQATT and CDR2 is SNEGSKA (reference sequence). The CDR3 is CSALLQWAGETQYF. CDR3 coding DNA: TGCAGTGCCCTCCTTCAGTGGGCAGGGGAGACCCAGTACTTC.

The sample holds many counts of this clone. The chain joins TRBV3-1 to TRBJ2-2; TRBD2 matches 10 bases. Germline V gives CDR1 LGHDT, CDR2 YNNKEL (reference sequence). V dropped 6 bases and J dropped 6; count of bases not matched to a gene: 7. The CDR3 spans 15 residues. The CDR3 region is CASSSLAGVPGELFF. The CDR3 DNA sequence: TGTGCCAGCAGTTCTCTAGCGGGAGTACCCGGGGAGCTGTTTTTT.

This clone was picked up many times. The chain carries TRBV20-1 and TRBJ2-7, with D unclear. This CDR3 is built from 12 residues. V lost 8 bases and J lost 4, with 15 bases in between. The germline CDR1 and CDR2 sequences are DFQATT and SNEGSKA (reference sequence). In DNA, the CDR3 is TGCAGTAAGACCAGTTTATATTACGAGCAGTACTTC. Translation gives CSKTSLYYEQYF.

This clone was observed many times. A read error may be the cause here, since a much bigger clone is one base away. V and J are TRBV5-1 and TRBJ1-2, with a possible D match to TRBD1 (5 bases). Germline V CDR1 and CDR2: SGHRS, YFSETQ. The V gene lost 4 bases and the J gene lost 8 bases, with 15 bases spanning the gap. The length of the CDR3 is 13 residues. CDR3 loop: CASSLQGEEGYTF. The CDR3 DNA reads as TGCGCCAGCAGCCTTCAGGGAGAGGAAGGCTACACCTTC.

The table lists this clone with many counts. The chain employs TRBV11-1 and TRBJ2-7, with TRBD2 matching over 8 bases. The CDR3 is 16 amino acids. With V trimmed by 6 bases and J by 5 bases, 15 bases remained unmatched. Per germline, CDR1 SGHAT and CDR2 FQDESV (reference sequence). Written as DNA, the CDR3 is TGTGCCAGCAGATCGTTTACGGGAGGGCGCCACGACGAGCAGTACTTC. Its translation is CASRSFTGGRHDEQYF.

Many counts were recorded for this clone. The chain joins TRBV27 to TRBJ1-1; possible D gene TRBD1, 5 bases. CDR3 size: 11 residues. Germline V gene sequence: CDR1 MNHEY, CDR2 SMNVEV (reference sequence). V was pared by 3 bases and J by 13 bases, with 12 bases between. The CDR3 DNA reads TGTGCCAGCAGTTTCGGGGGAGCGGTTTTCTTT. This encodes CASSFGGAVFF.

Many counts were recorded for this clone. The rearrangement uses TRBV6-1 and TRBJ2-7; perhaps TRBD2 as D (6 bases). CDR3 length equals 14 residues. V was trimmed by 4 bases and J by 0 bases, leaving 10 bases between them. The germline CDR1 and CDR2 sequences are MNHNS and SASEGT. The CDR3 spells CASSVGGVSYEQYF. In DNA, the CDR3 is TGTGCCAGCAGTGTTGGAGGGGTCTCCTACGAGCAGTACTTC.

In its sample, this clone was seen many times. The V call is TRBV6-1, the J call TRBJ2-7; 8 bases agree with TRBD1. This CDR3 spans 13 amino acids. Losses at the gene ends were 10 bases for V and 5 bases for J; bases not matched to a gene: 10. Germline-derived CDR1 and CDR2 are MNHNS and SASEGT. CDR3 in amino acids: CATTGQGYNEQYF. CDR3 in DNA: TGTGCCACCACCGGACAGGGTTACAACGAGCAGTACTTC.

This clone was seen many times. This chain uses TRBV9 with TRBJ2-1, with 9 nucleotides matching TRBD2. Per the germline V gene, CDR1 is SGDLS and CDR2 is YYNGEE. The CDR3 totals 15 residues. Germline trimming cut 3 bases from V and 3 bases from J; bases unmatched to any gene: 4. CDR3 protein: CASSGGLAFYNEQFF. In nucleotides, the CDR3 is TGTGCCAGCAGCGGCGGACTAGCGTTCTACAATGAGCAGTTCTTC.

The chain joins TRBV2 to TRBJ2-7; D is unresolved. This CDR3 spans 13 amino acids. Germline CDR1 and CDR2: SNHLY and FYNNEI. Trimming stripped 7 bases from V and 0 bases from J, with 10 bases between. In DNA form, the CDR3 reads TGTGCCAGCATATTATCGGACTCCTACGAGCAGTACTTC. This sequence encodes CASILSDSYEQYF. The entire variable domain, with the rest obtained from reference TRBV2 and TRBJ2-7, is as follows: EPEVTQTPSHQVTQMGQEVILRCVPISNHLYFYWYRQILGQKVEFLVSFYNNEISEKSEIFDDQFSVERPDGSNFTLKIRSTKLEDSAMYFCASILSDSYEQYFGPGTRLTVT.

Many counts were recorded for this clone. This chain connects TRBV12-3 or TRBV12-4 to TRBJ1-5, with D possibly being TRBD1 (5 bases). Trimming took off 2 bases at V and 1 base at J, with 9 bases between the two ends. The CDR3 is 15 residues long. CDR3 nucleotide sequence: TGTGCCAGCAGTTTAAGGGGACGGAGCAATCAGCCCCAGCATTTT. Translation: CASSLRGRSNQPQHF.

Worth noting for this clone: Relative to the germline gene, one junction end is altered; a read error may explain this. The chain's CDR3 is CASIPRGVAGLRGNDQFF. CDR3 sequence (DNA): TGTGCCAGCATCCCAAGGGGGGTAGCGGGATTGCGGGGCAATGATCAGTTCTTC. The chain employs TRBV27 and TRBJ2-1; the match to TRBD2 covers 8 bases. Per germline, CDR1 MNHEY and CDR2 SMNVEV (reference sequence). The CDR3 sequence is 18 residues long.